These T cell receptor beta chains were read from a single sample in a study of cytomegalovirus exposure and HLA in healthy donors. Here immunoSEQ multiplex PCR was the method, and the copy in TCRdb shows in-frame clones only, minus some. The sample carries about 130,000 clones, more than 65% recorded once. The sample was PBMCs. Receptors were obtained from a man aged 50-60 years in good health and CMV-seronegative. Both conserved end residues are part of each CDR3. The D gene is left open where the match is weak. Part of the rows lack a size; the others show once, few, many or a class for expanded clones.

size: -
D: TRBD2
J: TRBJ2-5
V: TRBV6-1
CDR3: CASSERGGETQYF
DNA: TGTGCCAGCAGTGAACGGGGGGGAGAGACCCAGTACTTC

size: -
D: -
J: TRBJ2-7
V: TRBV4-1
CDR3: CASSPLNRSYEQYF
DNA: TGCGCCAGCAGCCCCTTAAATCGCTCCTACGAGCAGTACTTC

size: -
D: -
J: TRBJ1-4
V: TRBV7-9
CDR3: CASSLVREKLFF
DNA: TGTGCCAGCAGCTTAGTCAGAGAAAAACTGTTTTTT

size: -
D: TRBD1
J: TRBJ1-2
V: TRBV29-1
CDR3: CSARTTTGLLSYTF
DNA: TGCAGCGCAAGAACAACGACAGGGTTGTTGAGCTACACCTTC

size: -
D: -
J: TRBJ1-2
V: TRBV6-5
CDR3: CASSYGAIRGDYGYTF
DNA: TGTGCCAGCAGTTACGGCGCTATCCGGGGAGACTATGGCTACACCTTC

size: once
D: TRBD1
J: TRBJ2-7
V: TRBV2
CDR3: CASGTGGHYEQYF
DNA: TGTGCCAGTGGGACAGGGGGTCACTACGAGCAGTACTTC

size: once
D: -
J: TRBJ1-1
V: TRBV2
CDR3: CASSMLLNTEAFF
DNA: TGTGCCAGCAGCATGCTATTGAACACTGAAGCTTTCTTT

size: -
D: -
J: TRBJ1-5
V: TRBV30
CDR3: CAWGLDQPQHF
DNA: TGTGCCTGGGGCCTTGATCAGCCCCAGCATTTT

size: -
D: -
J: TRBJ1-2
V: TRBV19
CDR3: CASSIENRGGGGYTF
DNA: TGTGCCAGTAGTATAGAGAATAGGGGAGGAGGTGGCTACACCTTC

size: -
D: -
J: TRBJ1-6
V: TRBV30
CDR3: CALTANNSPLHF
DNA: TGTGCCTTGACAGCGAATAATTCACCCCTCCACTTT

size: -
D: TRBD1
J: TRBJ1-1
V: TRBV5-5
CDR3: CASSLGGLNTEAFF
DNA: TGTGCCAGCAGCTTAGGGGGCTTGAACACTGAAGCTTTCTTT

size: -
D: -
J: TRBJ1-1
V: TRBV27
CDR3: CASSPGVNTEAFF
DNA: TGTGCCAGCAGTCCCGGGGTGAACACTGAAGCTTTCTTT

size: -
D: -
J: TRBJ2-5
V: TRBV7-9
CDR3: CASSSPGVGETQYF
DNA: TGTGCCAGCAGCTCCCCGGGGGTCGGAGAGACCCAGTACTTC

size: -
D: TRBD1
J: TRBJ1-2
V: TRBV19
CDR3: CASSISAGGWGYTF
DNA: TGTGCCAGTAGTATCTCGGCAGGGGGCTGGGGCTACACCTTC

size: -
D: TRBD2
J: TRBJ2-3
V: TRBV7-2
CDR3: CASSPRGEAGRTDTQYF
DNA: TGTGCCAGCAGCCCACGAGGGGAAGCGGGACGCACAGATACGCAGTATTTT

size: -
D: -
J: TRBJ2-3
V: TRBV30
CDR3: CAWEITWSKKTSGRTGTDTQYF
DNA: TGTGCCTGGGAAATCACTTGGTCTAAAAAAACCAGCGGTCGTACGGGCACAGATACGCAGTATTTT

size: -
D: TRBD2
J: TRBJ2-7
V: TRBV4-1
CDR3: CASSRGPGGTFDEQYF
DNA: TGCGCCAGCAGCCGTGGACCGGGAGGAACCTTCGACGAGCAGTACTTC

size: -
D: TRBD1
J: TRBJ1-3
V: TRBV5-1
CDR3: CASSSGQVGGNTIYF
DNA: TGCGCCAGCAGCTCGGGACAGGTCGGAGGAAACACCATATATTTT

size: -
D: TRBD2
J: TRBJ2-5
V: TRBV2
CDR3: CASWGGLAGVGGETQYF
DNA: TGTGCCAGCTGGGGGGGACTAGCGGGGGTTGGAGGGGAGACCCAGTACTTC

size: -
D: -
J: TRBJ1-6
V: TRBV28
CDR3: CASSQSRGSYNSPLHF
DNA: TGTGCCAGCAGTCAATCCAGGGGTTCCTATAATTCCCCCCTCCACTTT

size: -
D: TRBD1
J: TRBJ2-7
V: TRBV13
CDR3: CASSNLGQGEYEQYF
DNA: TGTGCCAGCAGTAACTTAGGACAGGGAGAGTACGAGCAGTACTTC

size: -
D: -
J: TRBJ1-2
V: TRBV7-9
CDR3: CASSSQVLYGYTF
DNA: TGTGCCAGCAGCTCTCAGGTTCTCTATGGCTACACCTTC

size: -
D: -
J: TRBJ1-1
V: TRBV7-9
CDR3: CASRGRDTEAFF
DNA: TGTGCCAGCAGGGGGAGGGACACTGAAGCTTTCTTT

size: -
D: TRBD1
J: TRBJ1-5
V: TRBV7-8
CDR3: CASSYSGTGVNQPQHF
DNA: TGTGCCAGCAGCTACTCCGGGACAGGGGTCAATCAGCCCCAGCATTTT

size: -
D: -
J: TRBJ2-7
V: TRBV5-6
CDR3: CASSLRLENLYEQYF
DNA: TGTGCCAGCAGCTTGAGACTCGAGAATCTCTACGAGCAGTACTTC

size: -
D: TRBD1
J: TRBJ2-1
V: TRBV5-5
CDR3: CASSLWTGGSYNEQFF
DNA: TGTGCCAGCAGCCTATGGACAGGGGGCTCCTACAATGAGCAGTTCTTC

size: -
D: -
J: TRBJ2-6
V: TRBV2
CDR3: CASGGRTAGANVLTF
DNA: TGTGCCAGCGGGGGGAGGACTGCCGGGGCCAACGTCCTGACTTTC

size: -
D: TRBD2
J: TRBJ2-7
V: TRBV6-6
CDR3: CASGGNSYEQYF
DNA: TGTGCCTCGGGGGGGAACTCCTACGAGCAGTACTTC

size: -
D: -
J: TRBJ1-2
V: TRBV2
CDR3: CASDGGFSNYGYTF
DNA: TGTGCCAGCGACGGCGGCTTTTCTAACTATGGCTACACCTTC

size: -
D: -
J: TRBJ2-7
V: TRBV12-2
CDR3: CASRLHGDLRYEQYF
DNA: TGTGCAAGTCGCTTACACGGGGATCTTCGGTACGAGCAGTACTTC

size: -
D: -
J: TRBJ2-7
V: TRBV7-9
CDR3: CASSWTTATYEQYF
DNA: TGTGCCAGCAGCTGGACGACAGCAACCTACGAGCAGTACTTC

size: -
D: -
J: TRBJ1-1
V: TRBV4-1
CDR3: CASSLSERGMNTEAFF
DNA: TGCGCCAGCAGCCTGTCGGAAAGAGGAATGAACACTGAAGCTTTCTTT

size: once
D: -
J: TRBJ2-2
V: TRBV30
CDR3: CAWRLGLANTGELFF
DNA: TGTGCCTGGAGGTTAGGCCTAGCAAACACCGGGGAGCTGTTTTTT

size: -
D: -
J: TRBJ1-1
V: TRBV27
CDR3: CASSFGNMNTEAFF
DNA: TGTGCCAGCAGTTTTGGCAACATGAACACTGAAGCTTTCTTT

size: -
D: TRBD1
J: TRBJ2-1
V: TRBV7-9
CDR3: CASSLAGTGRGEQFF
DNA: TGTGCCAGCAGCTTAGCGGGGACAGGGCGGGGTGAGCAGTTCTTC

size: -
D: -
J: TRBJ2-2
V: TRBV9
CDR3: CASSSPGETGELFF
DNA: TGTGCCAGCAGCTCACCAGGGGAGACCGGGGAGCTGTTTTTT

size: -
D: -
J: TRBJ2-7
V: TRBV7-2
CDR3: CASSLRSYEQYF
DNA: TGTGCCAGCAGCCTCCGTTCTTACGAGCAGTACTTC

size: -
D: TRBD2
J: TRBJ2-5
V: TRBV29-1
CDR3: CSVDRPAGGRETQYF
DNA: TGCAGCGTTGATCGGCCAGCGGGGGGGCGGGAGACCCAGTACTTC

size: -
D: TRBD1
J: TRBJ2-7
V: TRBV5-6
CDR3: CASSYTGTGFNEQYF
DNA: TGTGCCAGCAGTTATACCGGGACAGGGTTCAACGAGCAGTACTTC

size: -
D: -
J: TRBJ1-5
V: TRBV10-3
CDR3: CAISESGGWRQPQHF
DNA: TGTGCCATCAGTGAGTCGGGAGGATGGCGTCAGCCCCAGCATTTT

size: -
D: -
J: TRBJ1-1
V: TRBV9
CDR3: CASSVGSSTEAFF
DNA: TGTGCCAGCAGCGTAGGTAGCTCCACTGAAGCTTTCTTT

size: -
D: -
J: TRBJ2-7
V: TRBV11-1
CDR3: CASSPLYLSYEQYF
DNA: TGTGCCAGCAGCCCACTGTACCTATCCTACGAGCAGTACTTC

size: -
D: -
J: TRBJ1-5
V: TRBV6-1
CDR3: CASSDGRVQPQHF
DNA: TGTGCCAGCAGTGACGGCAGGGTTCAGCCCCAGCATTTT